Presented here are 19 T cell receptor beta chains from one specimen sequenced in a study of early T cells in non-severe SARS-CoV-2 infection. From the 5' RACE reads, TCRdb called clonotypes with MiXCR, one entry per CDR3 protein. Here the sample spans 100,000 to 150,000 distinct CDR3 sequences, 15% being singletons. Sequencing input: whole blood. All receptors derive from an adult who was a healthcare worker with PCR-confirmed SARS-CoV-2 infection or an uninfected control (not recorded which).

This clonotype was seen ten or more times. The chain recombines TRBV12-3 or TRBV12-4 with TRBJ1-2, with D unclear. The CDR3 length is 15 residues. V was cut by 6 bases and J by 0 bases, with 14 bases left in between. Here the CDR3 reads CASSRPGRANYGYTF. The CDR3 DNA reads TGTGCCAGCAGCCGCCCAGGCCGGGCTAACTATGGCTACACCTTC.

In this sample, this clonotype turned up a few times. J is TRBJ1-6 and V is TRBV4-2; tentatively, D is TRBD1 (5 bases). Trimming pared 1 base from V and 9 bases from J, leaving 7 bases between. CDR3 length: 13 amino acids. Germline CDR1 is LGHNA and CDR2 is YNFKEQ. The CDR3 coding sequence is TGTGCCAGCAGCCAAGCTGGGGGTTCACCCCTCCACTTT. It specifies CASSQAGGSPLHF.

This clonotype was observed at least ten times. The rearrangement uses TRBV15 and TRBJ2-2, with 7 positions matching TRBD1. Germline loops: CDR1 LNHNV, CDR2 YYDKDF (reference sequence). The CDR3 covers 15 residues. J gave up 7 bases and V 0 bases, and 5 bases lay outside the gene matches. The CDR3 reads CATSRDTRTGGELFF. In DNA, the CDR3 is TGTGCCACCAGCAGAGATACGCGGACAGGCGGGGAGCTGTTTTTT.

This clonotype appeared a few times. The V gene is TRBV20-1, the J gene TRBJ2-7; D gene unclear. CDR3 size: 11 residues. Germline values: CDR1 DFQATT, CDR2 SNEGSKA (reference sequence). The V and J ends lost 5 bases and 6 bases respectively, with 11 bases between them. The CDR3 sequence: CSALRLGEQYF. In DNA, the CDR3 is TGCAGTGCTCTGAGACTCGGCGAGCAGTACTTC.

This rearrangement joins TRBV12-3 or TRBV12-4 to TRBJ1-5; D gene uncertain. This CDR3 is built from 14 residues. Trimming removed 3 bases from V and 3 bases from J, with 9 bases in between. The CDR3 spells CASSFSGPNQPQHF. As DNA, the CDR3 is TGTGCCAGCAGTTTTTCTGGGCCCAATCAGCCCCAGCATTTT.

This clonotype was seen a few times. The V gene is TRBV9, the J gene TRBJ2-6, with 9 bases lining up with TRBD2. V gave up 0 bases and J gave up 3 bases; unmatched junction bases: 13. The germline V gene encodes CDR1 SGDLS and CDR2 YYNGEE. The CDR3 is made up of 20 amino acids. The CDR3 is CASSVEVRAGGPGGANVLTF. The CDR3 DNA sequence: TGTGCCAGCAGCGTAGAAGTGAGAGCGGGGGGACCCGGTGGGGCCAACGTCCTGACTTTC. Complete variable domain (other parts from reference TRBV9 and TRBJ2-6): DSGVTQTPKHLITATGQRVTLRCSPRSGDLSVYWYQQSLDQGLQFLIQYYNGEERAKGNILERFSAQQFPDLHSELNLSSLELGDSALYFCASSVEVRAGGPGGANVLTFGAGSRLTVL.

The rearrangement uses TRBV7-9 and TRBJ2-7, with D possibly being TRBD1 (5 bases). Germline lookup yields CDR1 SEHNR and CDR2 FQNEAQ (reference sequence). The CDR3 covers 15 residues. V was clipped by 4 bases and J by 2 bases, with 15 bases between them. DNA of the CDR3: TGTGCCAGCAGCTCCCTAGGGGCGGCAGCCTACGAGCAGTACTTC. Its translation: CASSSLGAAAYEQYF.

This clonotype has a handful of counts. This chain joins TRBV12-3 or TRBV12-4 and TRBJ1-5; D perhaps matches TRBD1 (5 bases). This CDR3 comprises 13 residues. V lost 6 bases and J lost 2, with 8 bases in between. This CDR3 is CASRRGGNQPQHF. The CDR3 nucleotides read TGTGCCAGCAGGAGAGGGGGCAATCAGCCCCAGCATTTT.

The gene calls are TRBV11-2 and TRBJ2-2; maybe TRBD1 (6 bases). Trimming cost V 5 bases and J 7 bases, with 11 bases left between them. CDR1 is SGHAT, CDR2 FQNNGV, per germline. This CDR3 has 13 amino acids. CDR3 sequence (DNA): TGTGCCAGCAGCCAGGGGAGCATCGGGGAGCTGTTTTTT. Residues: CASSQGSIGELFF.

This clonotype occurred many times. The rearrangement links TRBV4-1 to TRBJ1-4; D is possibly TRBD1 (6 bases). V lost 2 bases to trimming and J lost 4 bases, with 11 bases between them. Germline V gene sequence: CDR1 MGHRA, CDR2 YSYEKL. This CDR3 is 15 amino acids long. DNA for the CDR3: TGCGCCAGCAGCCAAAGGGGGACCCTTAATGAAAAACTGTTTTTT. This codes for CASSQRGTLNEKLFF.

This clonotype was recorded many times. The chain employs TRBV15 and TRBJ1-6; no definite D call. Germline CDR1 reads LNHNV; CDR2 reads YYDKDF (reference sequence). The CDR3 loop spans 18 amino acids. Trimming took off 0 bases at V and 0 bases at J, with 12 bases between the two ends. CDR3 residues: CATSRDQAPSSYNSPLHF. The CDR3 DNA reads TGTGCCACCAGCAGAGATCAAGCGCCTAGCTCCTATAATTCACCCCTCCACTTT.

The chain uses TRBV18 and TRBJ1-5; 9 nucleotides agree with TRBD1. There are 14 residues in the CDR3. The V and J ends lost 6 bases and 5 bases, in that order; junction bases with no gene match: 5. Germline V CDR1 and CDR2: KGHSH, LQKENI. The DNA of the CDR3 is TGTGCCAGCTCTCGGACAGGGGAAGATCAGCCCCAGCATTTT. As protein: CASSRTGEDQPQHF. The whole variable domain, remainder taken from reference TRBV18 and TRBJ1-5, is NAGVMQNPRHLVRRRGQEARLRCSPMKGHSHVYWYRQLPEEGLKFMVYLQKENIIDESGMPKERFSAEFPKEGPSILRIQQVVRGDSAAYFCASSRTGEDQPQHFGDGTRLSIL.

This clonotype is medium-sized in the sample. This chain uses TRBV7-2 with TRBJ2-1; TRBD2 matches at 11 bases. CDR1 is SGHTA, CDR2 FQGNSA, per germline. This CDR3 contains 16 residues. Trimming at V came to 2 bases and at J to 2 bases, leaving 2 bases not matched to a gene. CDR3 protein: CASSLLAGGTYNEQFF. CDR3 nucleotide sequence: TGTGCCAGCAGCTTACTAGCGGGAGGTACCTACAATGAGCAGTTCTTC.

This clonotype turned up a few times. The chain links TRBV2 to TRBJ2-1; 11 bases agree with TRBD1. Germline trimming cut 6 bases from V and 7 bases from J; bases unmatched to any gene: 8. The CDR3 extends over 15 amino acids. Per the germline V gene, CDR1 is SNHLY and CDR2 is FYNNEI. The CDR3 reads CASSPDRGRENEQFF. CDR3 sequence (DNA): TGTGCCAGCAGCCCGGACAGGGGGCGTGAAAATGAGCAGTTCTTC.

This clonotype was counted a few times. Written as DNA, the CDR3 is TGCAGCGTTGAAGGGACTTTCAATGAGCAGTTCTTC. Its translation is CSVEGTFNEQFF. V gene TRBV29-1 combines with J gene TRBJ2-1, with a weak D call TRBD2 (5 bases). The V gene's germline CDR1 is SQVTM and CDR2 ANQGSEA. The V gene lost 1 base and the J gene lost 6 bases, with 7 bases spanning the gap. The CDR3 is made up of 12 amino acids.

The chain recombines TRBV5-1 with TRBJ1-6; D possibly corresponds to TRBD1 (6 bases). The CDR3 totals 16 residues. V lost 0 bases and J 13 bases, leaving 20 bases between the germline ends. Germline-derived CDR1 and CDR2 are SGHRS and YFSETQ. CDR3 in amino acids: CASSLGGQLLLGPLHF. As DNA, the CDR3 is TGCGCCAGCAGCTTGGGCGGACAGCTCCTATTGGGGCCCCTCCACTTT.

This clonotype was counted at least ten times. The gene calls are TRBV7-8 and TRBJ1-5, with unresolved D. CDR3 length: 9 amino acids. Deletions cut 1 base from V and 15 bases from J, with 4 bases between. In germline, CDR1 is SGHVS, CDR2 FQNEAQ. CDR3 region: CASSLVWHF. The CDR3 coding sequence is TGTGCCAGCAGCTTAGTCTGGCATTTT.

The gene calls are TRBV20-1 and TRBJ2-1; 12 bases match TRBD2. Germline V gene sequence: CDR1 DFQATT, CDR2 SNEGSKA (reference sequence). The trim removed 4 bases at V and 9 bases at J, leaving 7 bases unmatched. This CDR3 has 14 amino acids. The CDR3 DNA reads TGCAGTGCTATGACTAGCGGGGGCTGGGGTGAGCAGTTCTTC. Its protein product is CSAMTSGGWGEQFF.

This chain uses TRBV20-1 with TRBJ2-7, with D possibly matching TRBD1 (5 bases). Germline V gives CDR1 DFQATT, CDR2 SNEGSKA (reference sequence). CDR3 length: 11 residues. Between the trimmed V and J ends, which lost 5 bases and 4 bases, there was a span of 9 bases. In nucleotides, the CDR3 is TGCAGTGCTCACCACAGGTACGAGCAGTACTTC. This codes for CSAHHRYEQYF.